This note documents a single T cell receptor (beta chain) sequence. Patients from Seattle were sampled longitudinally, starting during active infection. This sample was taken from a study of blood T cell repertoires in COVID-19. Germline V gene sequence: CDR1 MGHRA, CDR2 YSYEKL. Trimming took off 0 bases at V and 3 bases at J, with 17 bases between the two ends. This CDR3 has 17 amino acids. Assay used: immunoSEQ multiplex PCR; TCRdb lists only in-frame clones, some missing. The sample records 90,000 or so clones, 75% to 90% being singletons. The chain uses TRBV4-1 and TRBJ1-1; D is possibly TRBD1 (6 bases). The origin of this receptor is a man in his sixties with COVID-19, enrolled during active disease. Sequencing was carried out using peripheral blood. The CDR3 here is CASSQDIGGAFYTEAFF. The DNA of the CDR3 is TGCGCCAGCAGCCAAGATATTGGGGGCGCGTTTTACACTGAAGCTTTCTTT.